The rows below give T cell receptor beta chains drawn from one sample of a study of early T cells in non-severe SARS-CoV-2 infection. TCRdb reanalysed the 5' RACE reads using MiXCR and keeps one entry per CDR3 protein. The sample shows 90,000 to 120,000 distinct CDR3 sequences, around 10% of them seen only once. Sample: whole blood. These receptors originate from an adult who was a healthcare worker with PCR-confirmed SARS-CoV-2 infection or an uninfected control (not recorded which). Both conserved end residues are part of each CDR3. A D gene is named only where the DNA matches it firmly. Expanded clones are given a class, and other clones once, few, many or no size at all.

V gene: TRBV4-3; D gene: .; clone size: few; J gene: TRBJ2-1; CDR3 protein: CASSQVMGAYNEQFF; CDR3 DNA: TGCGCCAGCAGCCAAGTTATGGGGGCCTACAATGAGCAGTTCTTC
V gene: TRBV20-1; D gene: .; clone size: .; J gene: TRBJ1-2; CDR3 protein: CSARAPGFYGYTF; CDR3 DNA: TGCAGTGCTAGAGCTCCAGGGTTTTATGGCTACACCTTC
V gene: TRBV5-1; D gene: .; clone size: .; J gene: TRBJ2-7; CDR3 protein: CASSLGSDRAYEQYF; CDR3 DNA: TGCGCCAGCAGCTTGGGGTCAGACCGGGCCTACGAGCAGTACTTC
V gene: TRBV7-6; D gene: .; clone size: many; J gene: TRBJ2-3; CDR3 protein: CASSLDPTAPGTDTQYF; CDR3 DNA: TGTGCCAGCAGCTTAGACCCTACGGCCCCGGGTACAGATACGCAGTATTTT
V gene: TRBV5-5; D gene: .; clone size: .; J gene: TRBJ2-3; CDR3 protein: CASSLRFTDTQYF; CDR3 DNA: TGTGCCAGCAGCTTGCGGTTCACAGATACGCAGTATTTT
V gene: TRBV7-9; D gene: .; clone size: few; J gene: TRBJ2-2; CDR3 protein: CASSLARGGAGELFF; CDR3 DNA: TGTGCCAGCAGCCTCGCTCGGGGAGGCGCCGGGGAGCTGTTTTTT
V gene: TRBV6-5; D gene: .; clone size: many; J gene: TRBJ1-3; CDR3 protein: CASSYTGRTGNTIYF; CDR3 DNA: TGTGCCAGCAGTTATACAGGTCGTACTGGAAACACCATATATTTT
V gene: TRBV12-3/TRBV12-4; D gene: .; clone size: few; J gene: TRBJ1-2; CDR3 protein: CASSLHPSVHGAQYGYTF; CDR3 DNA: TGTGCCAGCAGTTTGCACCCGAGCGTCCACGGGGCTCAGTATGGCTACACCTTC
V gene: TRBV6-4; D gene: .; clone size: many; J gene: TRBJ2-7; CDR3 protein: CASSEGLGTPYEQYF; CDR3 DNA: TGTGCCAGCAGTGAAGGTCTTGGGACCCCCTACGAGCAGTACTTC
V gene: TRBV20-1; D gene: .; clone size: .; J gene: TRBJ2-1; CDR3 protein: CRALGTLNEQFF; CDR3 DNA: TGCAGAGCCCTTGGGACCCTCAATGAGCAGTTCTTC
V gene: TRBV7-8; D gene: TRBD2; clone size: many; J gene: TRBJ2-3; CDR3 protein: CASSLGLAVDTQYF; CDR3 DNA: TGTGCCAGCAGCTTAGGGCTAGCGGTGGATACGCAGTATTTT
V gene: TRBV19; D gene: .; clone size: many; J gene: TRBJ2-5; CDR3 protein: CVPGRTQYF; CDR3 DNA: TGTGTCCCCGGCCGGACCCAGTACTTC
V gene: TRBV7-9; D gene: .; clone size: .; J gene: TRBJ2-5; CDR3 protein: CASSLGRQETQYF; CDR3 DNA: TGTGCCAGCAGCTTAGGCAGACAAGAGACCCAGTACTTC
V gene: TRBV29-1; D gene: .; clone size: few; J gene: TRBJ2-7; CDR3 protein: CSASRRSSYEQYF; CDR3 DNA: TGCAGCGCCAGTAGACGGAGCTCCTACGAGCAGTACTTC
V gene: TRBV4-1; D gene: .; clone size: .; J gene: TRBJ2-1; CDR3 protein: CASSQDRGSYNEQFF; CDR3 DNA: TGCGCCAGCAGCCAAGACCGCGGGTCTTACAATGAGCAGTTCTTC
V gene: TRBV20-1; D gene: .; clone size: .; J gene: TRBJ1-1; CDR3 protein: CSALDRSSNEAFF; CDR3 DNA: TGCAGTGCTCTAGACAGGTCCTCGAATGAAGCTTTCTTT
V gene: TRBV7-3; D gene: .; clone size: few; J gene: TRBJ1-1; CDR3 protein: CASSLDGGLGTEAFF; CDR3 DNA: TGTGCCAGCAGCTTAGATGGGGGTCTAGGGACTGAAGCTTTCTTT
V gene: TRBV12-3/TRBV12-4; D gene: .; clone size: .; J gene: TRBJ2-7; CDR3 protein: CASSPVPGSSYEQYF; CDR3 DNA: TGTGCCAGCAGCCCTGTACCGGGGTCGTCCTACGAGCAGTACTTC
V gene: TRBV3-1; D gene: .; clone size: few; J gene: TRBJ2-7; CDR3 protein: CASSQVIYEQYF; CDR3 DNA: TGTGCCAGCAGCCAAGTGATTTACGAGCAGTACTTC
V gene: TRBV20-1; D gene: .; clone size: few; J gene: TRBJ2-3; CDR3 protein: CSATKRRTDTQYF; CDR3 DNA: TGCAGTGCTACCAAGCGGCGCACAGATACGCAGTATTTT
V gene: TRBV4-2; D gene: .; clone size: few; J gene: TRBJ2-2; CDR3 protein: CASSQELGDTGELFF; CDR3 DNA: TGTGCCAGCAGCCAAGAACTTGGGGACACCGGGGAGCTGTTTTTT
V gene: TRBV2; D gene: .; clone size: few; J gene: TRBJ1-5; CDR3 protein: CASNRQSENQPQHF; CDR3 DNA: TGTGCCAGCAATAGACAGTCCGAAAATCAGCCCCAGCATTTT
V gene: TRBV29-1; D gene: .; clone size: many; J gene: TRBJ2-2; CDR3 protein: CSVRDGNTGELFF; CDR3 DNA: TGCAGCGTTCGGGACGGTAACACCGGGGAGCTGTTTTTT
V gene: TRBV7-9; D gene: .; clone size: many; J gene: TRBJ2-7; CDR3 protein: CASSLRPGVEAHEQYF; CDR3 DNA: TGTGCCAGCAGCCTTCGTCCGGGAGTGGAGGCCCACGAGCAGTACTTC
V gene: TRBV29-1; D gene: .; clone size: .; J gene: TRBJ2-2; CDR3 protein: CSVEDTGELFF; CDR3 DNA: TGCAGCGTTGAGGACACCGGGGAGCTGTTTTTT
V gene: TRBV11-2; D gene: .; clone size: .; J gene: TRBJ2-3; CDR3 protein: CASSLGPTGGTDTQYF; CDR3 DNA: TGTGCCAGCAGCTTAGGGCCGACTGGGGGCACAGATACGCAGTATTTT
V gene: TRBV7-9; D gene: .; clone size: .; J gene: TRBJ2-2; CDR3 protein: CASGAREATGELFF; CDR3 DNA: TGTGCCAGCGGCGCGAGGGAGGCCACCGGGGAGCTGTTTTTT
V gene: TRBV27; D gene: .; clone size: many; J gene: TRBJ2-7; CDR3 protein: CASSNYDEQYF; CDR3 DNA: TGTGCCAGCAGTAATTACGACGAGCAGTACTTC
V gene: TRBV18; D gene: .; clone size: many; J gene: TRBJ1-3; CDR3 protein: CASSTSGSLSGNTIYF; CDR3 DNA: TGTGCCAGCTCAACCTCAGGGAGCCTCTCTGGAAACACCATATATTTT
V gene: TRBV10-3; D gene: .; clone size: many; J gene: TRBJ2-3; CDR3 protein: CAISTLDTQYF; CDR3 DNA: TGTGCCATCAGTACGTTAGATACGCAGTATTTT
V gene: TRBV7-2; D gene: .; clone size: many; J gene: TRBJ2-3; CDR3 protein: CASSLVGGRLTDTQYF; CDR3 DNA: TGTGCCAGCAGCTTAGTGGGTGGGAGACTGACAGATACGCAGTATTTT
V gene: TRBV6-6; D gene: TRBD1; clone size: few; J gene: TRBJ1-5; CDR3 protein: CASSSSNRGKDQPQHF; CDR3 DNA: TGTGCCAGCAGTTCGTCGAACAGGGGGAAGGACCAGCCCCAGCATTTT
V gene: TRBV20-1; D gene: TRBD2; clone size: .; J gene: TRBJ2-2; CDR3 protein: CSASLAGGTGELFF; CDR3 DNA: TGCAGTGCTAGCCTAGCGGGAGGAACCGGGGAGCTGTTTTTT
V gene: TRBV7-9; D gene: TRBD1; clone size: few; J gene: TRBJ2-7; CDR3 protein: CASSSPRARGSLVHEQYF; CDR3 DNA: TGTGCCAGCAGCTCGCCCAGGGCCAGGGGGAGTTTAGTCCACGAGCAGTACTTC
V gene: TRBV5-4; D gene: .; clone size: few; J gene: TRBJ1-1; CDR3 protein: CASSLALENTEAFF; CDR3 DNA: TGTGCCAGCAGCTTGGCCCTAGAGAACACTGAAGCTTTCTTT
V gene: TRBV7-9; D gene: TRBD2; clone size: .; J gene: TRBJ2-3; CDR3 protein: CASSSRIAGVGTDTQYF; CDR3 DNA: TGTGCCAGCAGCTCGCGAATAGCGGGAGTTGGCACAGATACGCAGTATTTT
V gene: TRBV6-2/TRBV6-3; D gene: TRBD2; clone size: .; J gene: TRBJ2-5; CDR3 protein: CASRPGTSGSRQETQYF; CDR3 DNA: TGTGCCAGCAGACCCGGGACTAGCGGGAGTCGTCAAGAGACCCAGTACTTC
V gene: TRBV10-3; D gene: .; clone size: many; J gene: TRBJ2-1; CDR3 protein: CAISESLAFEYNEQFF; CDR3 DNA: TGTGCCATCAGTGAGTCCCTAGCGTTCGAATACAATGAGCAGTTCTTC
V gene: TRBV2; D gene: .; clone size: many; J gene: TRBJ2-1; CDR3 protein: CASTAIRGGGEQFF; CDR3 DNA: TGTGCCAGCACCGCTATTAGGGGAGGGGGTGAGCAGTTCTTC
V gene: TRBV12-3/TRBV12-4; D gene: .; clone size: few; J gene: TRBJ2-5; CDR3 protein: CASSFRFGRNWGAQYF; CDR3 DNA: TGTGCCAGCAGTTTTCGGTTCGGACGGAACTGGGGTGCCCAGTACTTC
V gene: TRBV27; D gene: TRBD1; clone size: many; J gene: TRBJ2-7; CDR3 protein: CASSFRTGAGEQYF; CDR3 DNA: TGTGCCAGCAGTTTCCGGACAGGGGCGGGCGAGCAGTACTTC
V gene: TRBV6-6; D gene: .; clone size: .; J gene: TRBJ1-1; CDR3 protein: CASSYEDNRVANTEAFF; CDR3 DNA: TGTGCCAGCAGTTACGAAGATAACAGGGTCGCGAACACTGAAGCTTTCTTT
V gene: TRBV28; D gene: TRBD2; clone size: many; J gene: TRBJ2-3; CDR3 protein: CASGSGRATDTQYF; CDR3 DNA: TGTGCCAGCGGCAGCGGGAGGGCCACAGATACGCAGTATTTT
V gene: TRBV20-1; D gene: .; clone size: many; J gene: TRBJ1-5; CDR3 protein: CSGVRDESQPQHF; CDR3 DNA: TGCAGTGGGGTTAGGGATGAAAGTCAGCCCCAGCATTTT
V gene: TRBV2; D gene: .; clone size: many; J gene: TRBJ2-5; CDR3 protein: CASRWGKETQYF; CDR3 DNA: TGTGCCAGCCGTTGGGGGAAAGAGACCCAGTACTTC